The present TCR beta chain was sequenced within a study of cytomegalovirus exposure and HLA in healthy donors. Trimming shortened V by 6 bases and J by 1 base, and 11 bases separated the two germline ends. CDR1 and CDR2 (germline): SGHRS, YFSETQ. The CDR3 totals 14 residues. Primers for the PCR totalled 60 Vbeta and 13 Jbeta. TCRdb keeps only in-frame clones here, not all; method: immunoSEQ multiplex PCR. The repertoire has about 170,000 clones, around 75% of them found once; the top ten carry about 2.2%. The chain links TRBV5-1 to TRBJ2-1; maybe TRBD1 (6 bases). Sequencing was carried out using PBMCs. The TCR sequence derives from a male donor in good health and CMV-seronegative. The CDR3 nucleotides read TGCGCCAGCAAAATACAGGGTTCCTACAATGAGCAGTTCTTC. This sequence encodes CASKIQGSYNEQFF.